The 9 T cell receptor beta chains given below trace back to one sample, sequenced in a study of T-cell memory formation after mild COVID-19. TCRdb reprocessed the 5' RACE reads via MiXCR and lists one record per CDR3 protein. This table holds around 410,000 distinct CDR3 sequences, around 22% found once. Sequencing was done on a sample of PBMCs or a T cell subset sorted from them (not recorded which). Every receptor here comes from an adult woman who had mild COVID-19 (a few samples of this study predate the infection). Cell type and time point are not known.

At least ten counts were recorded for this clonotype. The chain has TRBV11-1 and TRBJ2-7; D is perhaps TRBD1 (6 bases). The CDR3 covers 14 residues. Trimming pared 5 bases from V and 1 base from J, leaving 12 bases between. Germline CDR1 is SGHAT and CDR2 is FQDESV (reference sequence). DNA of the CDR3: TGTGCCAGCAGCCCGCCGGGACAATCCTACGAGCAGTACTTC. The encoded protein is CASSPPGQSYEQYF.

This clonotype was counted between two and nine times. The J gene is TRBJ2-3, the V gene TRBV4-3, with 9 bases lining up with TRBD2. The V and J ends lost 0 bases and 2 bases, in that order; junction bases with no gene match: 6. The CDR3 is made up of 17 amino acids. The V gene's germline CDR1 is LGHNA and CDR2 YSLEER. CDR3 protein: CASSQDYSSGDTDTQYF. The CDR3 nucleotides read TGCGCCAGCAGCCAAGATTATTCTAGCGGGGACACAGATACGCAGTATTTT.

This clonotype turned up a few times. The chain joins TRBV29-1 to TRBJ2-1; D perhaps matches TRBD2 (6 bases). The CDR3 has 13 residues. Germline V lookup: CDR1 SQVTM, CDR2 ANQGSEA. Trimming left V 3 bases short and J 5 bases short, with 11 bases between. Here the CDR3 reads CSVERETNNEQFF. The CDR3 nucleotides read TGCAGCGTTGAGCGGGAAACCAACAATGAGCAGTTCTTC.

This clonotype appeared a few times. The chain links TRBV7-9 to TRBJ2-7; 8 bases fit TRBD1. The V and J ends lost 3 bases and 5 bases, in that order; junction bases with no gene match: 9. Germline lookup yields CDR1 SEHNR and CDR2 FQNEAQ (reference sequence). The CDR3 is 15 residues long. CDR3 DNA: TGTGCCAGCAGCTTTGGGCACGGGACAGGTGACGAGCAGTACTTC. Protein product: CASSFGHGTGDEQYF.

This clonotype was counted a single time. The V and J genes are TRBV19 and TRBJ2-7; 7 nucleotides align to TRBD1. The germline CDR1 and CDR2 sequences are LNHDA and SQIVND (reference sequence). The V and J ends lost 6 bases and 2 bases, in that order; junction bases with no gene match: 7. CDR3 length equals 14 residues. CDR3: CASSQRGPTYEQYF. Written as DNA, the CDR3 is TGTGCCAGTAGCCAGAGGGGGCCTACCTACGAGCAGTACTTC.

The chain is built from TRBV6-5 and TRBJ2-7; D tentatively fits TRBD1 or TRBD2 (5 bases each). Trimming left V 5 bases short and J 2 bases short, with 13 bases between. This CDR3 contains 14 residues. The germline gives CDR1 MNHEY, CDR2 SVGAGI. In DNA form, the CDR3 reads TGTGCCAGCAGTCGTTCCGGGACCCCCTACGAGCAGTACTTC. Its translation: CASSRSGTPYEQYF.

This clonotype appeared many times. J is TRBJ2-1 and V is TRBV3-1; TRBD2 might be the D (7 bases). The CDR3 totals 17 residues. Germline V gene sequence: CDR1 LGHDT, CDR2 YNNKEL (reference sequence). The V end lost 1 base, the J end lost 9 bases, and 22 bases lay between the germline ends. The CDR3 nucleotides are TGTGCCAGCAGCCAAGGCGAGGGGGGTCCCAGCGGGGTTGAGCAGTTCTTC. Protein product: CASSQGEGGPSGVEQFF.

This chain uses TRBV30 with TRBJ2-7; the D call may be TRBD1 or TRBD2 (5 bases each). CDR1 GTSNPN and CDR2 SVGIG come from the germline V gene (reference sequence). Trimming pared 2 bases from V and 5 bases from J, leaving 13 bases between. The CDR3 runs 13 residues. CDR3 in amino acids: CAWSPRGPHEQYF. CDR3 bases: TGTGCCTGGAGTCCCCGGGGACCGCACGAGCAGTACTTC.

The J gene is TRBJ2-5, the V gene TRBV12-3 or TRBV12-4; 8 nucleotides agree with TRBD1. The CDR3 is 15 residues long. The J segment lost 2 bases and the V segment lost 5 bases, leaving 7 bases of the junction unmatched. In DNA form, the CDR3 reads TGTGCCAGCAGTCAACAATGGACAGGGCAAGAGACCCAGTACTTC. It yields the protein CASSQQWTGQETQYF.